The 32 T cell receptor beta chains listed next were all sequenced from one sample in a study of blood T cell repertoires in COVID-19. Sequencing used immunoSEQ multiplex PCR; TCRdb keeps in-frame clones, though not all of them. The sample lists about 300,000 clones; around 89% were seen once. Sequencing was done on a sample of peripheral blood. The receptor source for this set is a man aged 18 to 29 who had recovered from COVID-19.

The chain joins TRBV30 to TRBJ1-6, with 8 nucleotides matching TRBD1. Germline values: CDR1 GTSNPN, CDR2 SVGIG (reference sequence). V lost 5 bases and J lost 10; bases outside the gene matches: 10. The CDR3 runs to 14 residues. CDR3 nucleotide sequence: TGTGCCTGGTGTACTGACAGGGGAAGGTCACCCCTCCACTTT. This sequence encodes CAWCTDRGRSPLHF.

The CDR3 DNA sequence: TGTGCCAGCTCACCACCGGAGGCAGTCAGCGAGCAGTACTTC. Translated: CASSPPEAVSEQYF. The J gene is TRBJ2-7, the V gene TRBV18, with D perhaps matching TRBD2 (5 bases). The CDR3 contains 14 residues. Germline CDR1 is KGHSH and CDR2 is LQKENI. The ends were cut back, 0 bases at V and 6 bases at J, with 12 bases in the middle.

Here the CDR3 DNA reads TGCGCCAGCACCCGGACTAGCGGAACCACAGATACGCAGTATTTT. Residues: CASTRTSGTTDTQYF. The V gene is TRBV5-1, the J gene TRBJ2-3; 10 bases align to TRBD2. Germline values: CDR1 SGHRS, CDR2 YFSETQ. This CDR3 comprises 15 residues. The V segment lost 6 bases and the J segment 2 bases; nucleotides outside the gene matches: 6.

This sequence joins TRBV29-1 and TRBJ1-1, with 7 bases aligning to TRBD1. Germline assignment: CDR1 SQVTM and CDR2 ANQGSEA. V lost 7 bases, J lost 3 bases, and 11 bases stayed unmatched. The CDR3 loop spans 14 amino acids. CDR3 DNA sequence: TGCAGCGCACGGACAGGTCCGGAGGACACTGAAGCTTTCTTT. Encoded protein: CSARTGPEDTEAFF.

The chain has TRBV4-1 and TRBJ2-2; maybe TRBD2 (5 bases). Germline CDR1 reads MGHRA; CDR2 reads YSYEKL. CDR3 size: 15 residues. The V end was cut by 0 bases, the J end by 6 bases, with 11 bases between. The CDR3 spells CASSQDGLPPGELFF. Here the CDR3 DNA reads TGCGCCAGCAGCCAAGATGGACTGCCTCCCGGGGAGCTGTTTTTT.

The gene calls are TRBV27 and TRBJ2-5; a weak D match, TRBD1 (7 bases). The V end was cut by 4 bases, the J end by 0 bases, with 27 bases between. The V gene's germline CDR1 is MNHEY and CDR2 SMNVEV (reference sequence). CDR3 length equals 20 residues. The CDR3, as DNA: TGTGCCAGCAGTTCAATAAAGGCATGGGGGGACAGACAGTACCAAGAGACCCAGTACTTC. Its protein product is CASSSIKAWGDRQYQETQYF.

V and J are TRBV5-1 and TRBJ2-7; maybe TRBD1 (5 bases). CDR1 SGHRS and CDR2 YFSETQ come from the germline V gene. The V end was cut by 1 base, the J end by 4 bases, with 12 bases between. The CDR3 runs to 14 residues. The CDR3 DNA reads as TGCGCCAGCAGCTTGTTCGACAGAGAGTACGAGCAGTACTTC. Residues: CASSLFDREYEQYF.

This chain joins TRBV7-2 and TRBJ2-1; tentatively, D is TRBD1 (6 bases). The CDR3 consists of 13 residues. The V gene lost 5 bases and the J gene lost 6 bases, with 11 bases spanning the gap. CDR1 SGHTA and CDR2 FQGNSA come from the germline V gene. In nucleotides, the CDR3 is TGTGCCAGCAGCGTGGGCAGGGGCAATGAGCAGTTCTTC. Translated, it gives CASSVGRGNEQFF.

This clone was recorded once. CDR3 nucleotides: TGTGCCAGCAGACAGCTTGCTAATGAAAAACTGTTTTTT. Protein sequence: CASRQLANEKLFF. J is TRBJ1-4 and V is TRBV7-9; D ambiguous. The germline V gene encodes CDR1 SEHNR and CDR2 FQNEAQ (reference sequence). The CDR3 extends over 13 amino acids. V was shortened by 6 bases and J by 3 bases, with 8 bases between the two germline ends. Filled out from reference TRBV7-9 and TRBJ1-4, the complete variable domain reads DTGVSQNPRHKITKRGQNVTFRCDPISEHNRLYWYRQTLGQGPEFLTYFQNEAQLEKSRLLSDRFSAERPKGSFSTLEIQRTEQGDSAMYLCASRQLANEKLFFGSGTQLSVL.

This sequence joins TRBV25-1 and TRBJ2-3; D is uncertain. V lost 7 bases, J lost 1 base, and 9 bases lay in between. CDR3 size: 13 residues. Germline lookup yields CDR1 MGHDK and CDR2 SYGVNS. In DNA, the CDR3 is TGTGCCAGCACAGATGCCGGCACAGATACGCAGTATTTT. This gives the protein CASTDAGTDTQYF.

This clone was found once. The chain recombines TRBV2 with TRBJ2-3, with TRBD2 identical over 10 bases. This CDR3 region has 14 residues. Trimming took 6 bases from V and 4 from J; bases not matched to a gene: 4. The germline CDR1 and CDR2 sequences are SNHLY and FYNNEI. Here the CDR3 DNA reads TGTGCCAGCAGATTAGCGGGGGGTTCAGATACGCAGTATTTT. It yields the protein CASRLAGGSDTQYF.

The chain uses TRBV6-5 and TRBJ1-6; D not resolved. From germline, CDR1 is MNHEY and CDR2 SVGAGI. The CDR3 covers 13 residues. Deletions cut 0 bases from V and 9 bases from J, with 6 bases between. The CDR3, as DNA: TGTGCCAGCAGTTACTCGGTCGGTTCACCCCTCCACTTT. Its translation is CASSYSVGSPLHF.

This clone has more than one count but fewer than ten. This chain joins TRBV7-9 and TRBJ2-2; 10 bases are shared with TRBD2. Germline CDR1 SEHNR, CDR2 FQNEAQ (reference sequence). There are 16 residues in the CDR3. Trimming removed 4 bases from V and 1 base from J; junction bases left unmatched: 3. The CDR3 is CASSSGLAENTGELFF. The CDR3 region has the DNA TGTGCCAGCAGCTCCGGACTAGCGGAGAACACCGGGGAGCTGTTTTTT.

The V and J genes are TRBV19 and TRBJ1-5; no clear D. The CDR3 totals 15 residues. V was shortened by 7 bases and J by 1 base, with 14 bases between the two germline ends. Germline CDR1 LNHDA, CDR2 SQIVND (reference sequence). In DNA form, the CDR3 reads TGTGCCAGTACCCCAAGGGAGTTAAGCAATCAGCCCCAGCATTTT. Translation gives CASTPRELSNQPQHF.

Comment on this clone: This CDR3 is also generated by other DNA sequences in the sample. This chain joins TRBV5-1 and TRBJ1-4; 7 nucleotides line up with TRBD1. Germline loops: CDR1 SGHRS, CDR2 YFSETQ. V dropped 4 bases and J dropped 2; count of bases not matched to a gene: 2. The CDR3 runs 14 residues. CDR3 sequence: CASSRDSTNEKLFF. The CDR3 bases are TGCGCCAGCAGCAGGGACAGTACTAATGAAAAACTGTTTTTT.

The chain joins TRBV29-1 to TRBJ2-5; 12 positions match TRBD2. The CDR3 has 17 residues. The ends lost 2 bases at V and 7 bases at J; junction bases unmatched: 14. Germline-derived CDR1 and CDR2 are SQVTM and ANQGSEA. The CDR3 loop is CSVEFPWTSGIRGTQYF. CDR3 bases: TGCAGCGTTGAATTCCCCTGGACTAGCGGGATTCGTGGGACCCAGTACTTC. The variable domain in full, with the rest retrieved from reference TRBV29-1 and TRBJ2-5, is SAVISQKPSRDICQRGTSLTIQCQVDSQVTMMFWYRQQPGQSLTLIATANQGSEATYESGFVIDKFPISRPNLTFSTLTVSNMSPEDSSIYLCSVEFPWTSGIRGTQYFGPGTRLLVL.

The chain links TRBV27 to TRBJ1-2; 9 nucleotides align to TRBD1. Germline values: CDR1 MNHEY, CDR2 SMNVEV (reference sequence). The CDR3 consists of 14 residues. The junction had 11 bases not matched to a gene; V was cut back by 8 bases and J by 7 bases. This CDR3 is CASGWRTGEGGYTF. The DNA of the CDR3 is TGTGCCAGCGGGTGGAGGACAGGGGAAGGTGGCTACACCTTC.

The rearrangement links TRBV3-1 (or the pseudogene TRBV3-2) to TRBJ1-1; 7 positions agree with TRBD1. Germline lookup yields CDR1 LGHDT and CDR2 YNNKEL (reference sequence). This CDR3 has 13 amino acids. V lost 7 bases to trimming and J lost 5 bases; unmatched junction nucleotides: 7. The CDR3: CASNSGGRTEAFF. DNA for the CDR3: TGTGCCAGCAATTCAGGGGGGAGGACTGAAGCTTTCTTT.

The gene calls are TRBV18 and TRBJ1-5; 8 nucleotides agree with TRBD1. With 5 bases clipped from V and 1 base from J, the junction kept 4 bases outside the gene matches. Germline CDR1 reads KGHSH; CDR2 reads LQKENI. The length of the CDR3 is 15 residues. The CDR3 protein is CASSGQGSSNQPQHF. The CDR3 nucleotides read TGTGCCAGCTCAGGACAGGGATCGAGCAATCAGCCCCAGCATTTT.

This chain joins TRBV7-9 and TRBJ2-1, with 10 bases that match TRBD2. The junction had 13 bases not matched to a gene; V was cut back by 5 bases and J by 3 bases. Germline V gene sequence: CDR1 SEHNR, CDR2 FQNEAQ (reference sequence). This CDR3 comprises 18 residues. In DNA, the CDR3 is TGTGCCAGCAGCCCCGGAATTTTGGCTAGCGGGAGCTACAATGAGCAGTTCTTC. Protein sequence: CASSPGILASGSYNEQFF.

The CDR3 protein is CASSDRTGVGYTF. The DNA for the CDR3 is TGTGCCAGCAGCGACCGGACAGGGGTTGGCTACACCTTC. V usage is TRBV5-6 and J usage is TRBJ1-2; 9 positions agree with TRBD1. J lost 7 bases, V lost 4 bases, and 5 bases had no gene match. Germline CDR1 is SGHDT and CDR2 is YYEEEE. The CDR3 covers 13 residues.

CDR3 amino acids: CASSLLAGGSSYNEQFF. As DNA, the CDR3 is TGTGCCAGCAGCTTACTAGCGGGGGGGTCATCTTACAATGAGCAGTTCTTC. The V call is TRBV7-9, the J call TRBJ2-1, with TRBD2 matching over 12 bases. This CDR3 has 17 residues. CDR1 is SEHNR and CDR2 is FQNEAQ in the germline V gene (reference sequence). Trimming cost V 2 bases and J 4 bases; bases outside gene matches: 6.

The chain is built from TRBV6-2 or TRBV6-3 and TRBJ1-5; D is undetermined. CDR1 is MNHEY and CDR2 is SVGEGT in the germline V gene. The CDR3 runs 13 residues. Between the trimmed V and J ends, which lost 6 bases and 5 bases, there was a span of 11 bases. The chain's CDR3 is CASSPEPYQPQHF. The DNA for the CDR3 is TGTGCCAGCAGCCCCGAGCCTTATCAGCCCCAGCATTTT.

The chain couples TRBV13 to TRBJ2-7; TRBD2 is a possible D gene (6 bases). Germline V gene lookup returns CDR1 PRHDT and CDR2 FYEKMQ (reference sequence). This CDR3 is built from 14 residues. The V end was cut by 2 bases, the J end by 2 bases, with 10 bases between. The CDR3 coding sequence is TGTGCCAGCAGCTTACCTAGCGACACCTACGAGCAGTACTTC. Its protein product is CASSLPSDTYEQYF.

J is TRBJ1-1 and V is TRBV2; D is unclear. The germline V gene has CDR1 SNHLY and CDR2 FYNNEI. There are 12 residues in the CDR3. CDR3 sequence: CTFHGVGTEAFF. DNA for the CDR3: TGTACTTTCCACGGGGTGGGGACTGAAGCTTTCTTT.

This chain connects TRBV6-5 to TRBJ1-2; 9 bases agree with TRBD1. V lost 6 bases to trimming and J lost 6 bases; unmatched junction nucleotides: 8. CDR3 length: 14 amino acids. Germline V gene lookup returns CDR1 MNHEY and CDR2 SVGAGI. CDR3 nucleotide sequence: TGTGCCAGCAGCGACCCCGGGACAGGGCATGGCTACACCTTC. Translated: CASSDPGTGHGYTF.

The rearrangement links TRBV29-1 to TRBJ2-1; 7 bases agree with TRBD2. Germline V gene lookup returns CDR1 SQVTM and CDR2 ANQGSEA. The CDR3 spans 17 residues. The V segment lost 5 bases and the J segment 3 bases; nucleotides outside the gene matches: 16. The CDR3 region is CSVPQPLTSYFYNEQFF. The DNA for the CDR3 is TGCAGCGTTCCCCAGCCCCTGACTAGCTATTTCTACAATGAGCAGTTCTTC.

V and J are TRBV5-1 and TRBJ1-1; 9 nucleotides match TRBD1. Germline values: CDR1 SGHRS, CDR2 YFSETQ. This CDR3 has 14 amino acids. V gave up 4 bases and J gave up 4 bases; unmatched junction bases: 5. In nucleotides, the CDR3 is TGCGCCAGCAGCAGCCTGACAGGGGGCACTGAAGCTTTCTTT. Amino acids: CASSSLTGGTEAFF.

This chain joins TRBV6-5 and TRBJ1-1, with 11 bases that match TRBD1. Trimming took 6 bases from V and 4 from J; bases not matched to a gene: 4. In germline, CDR1 is MNHEY, CDR2 SVGAGI. The CDR3 extends over 14 amino acids. The DNA for the CDR3 is TGTGCCAGCAGCTCCGGGACAGGGGGCACTGAAGCTTTCTTT. Translated: CASSSGTGGTEAFF.

The V call is TRBV2, the J call TRBJ1-1; 8 nucleotides align to TRBD1. The junction had 7 bases not matched to a gene; V was cut back by 3 bases and J by 4 bases. Germline V gene lookup returns CDR1 SNHLY and CDR2 FYNNEI. The CDR3 is 15 amino acids. The CDR3 loop is CASSEDREKATEAFF. CDR3 bases: TGTGCCAGCAGTGAGGACAGGGAAAAGGCCACTGAAGCTTTCTTT.

This rearrangement joins TRBV9 to TRBJ1-2, with D perhaps matching TRBD1 (5 bases). V was clipped by 0 bases and J by 4 bases, with 13 bases between them. The CDR3 extends over 15 amino acids. Germline V CDR1 and CDR2: SGDLS, YYNGEE. CDR3 amino acids: CASSVAGAVGYGYTF. CDR3 nucleotides: TGTGCCAGCAGCGTAGCTGGGGCCGTTGGCTATGGCTACACCTTC.

The V and J genes are TRBV11-2 and TRBJ1-4; D gene unclear. Germline lookup yields CDR1 SGHAT and CDR2 FQNNGV. The CDR3 length is 14 residues. V lost 1 base and J lost 3, with 6 bases in between. DNA of the CDR3: TGTGCCAGCAGCTTAGGGTCAGCTAATGAAAAACTGTTTTTT. This encodes CASSLGSANEKLFF.